This T cell receptor (beta chain) was captured in a study of blood T cell repertoires in COVID-19. The overall study: Spain, Italy and the United States supplied samples that represented acute and convalescent COVID-19. Sample material is recorded as cDNA or gDNA derived from T cells, B-cell-depleted T cells, or PBMCs.

This clone was seen a single time. Under the authors' procedure: Reference gene primer amplification in the assay estimated nucleated cell counts. Clones were read by immunoSEQ multiplex PCR, and TCRdb kept only the in-frame ones, dropping some. Clone size and the V and J calls come from that table; the DNA yielded D and trimming. This table holds under 200,000 clones, 70% to 90% found once. CDR1 is LGHDT, CDR2 YNNKEL, per germline (reference sequence). J lost 2 bases, V lost 4 bases, and 10 bases had no gene match. CDR3 length equals 17 residues. Sequences were obtained from peripheral blood. This receptor was identified in a woman between 65 and 79 years old with acute or convalescent COVID-19. This rearrangement joins TRBV3-1 (or the pseudogene TRBV3-2) to TRBJ1-2; 10 positions match TRBD1. CDR3 in DNA: TGTGCCAGCAGCCCCCAGACAGGGGGCATTGGAAACTATGGCTACACCTTC. Its translation is CASSPQTGGIGNYGYTF.